One T cell receptor (beta chain) is described in this entry. This CDR3 comprises 15 residues. Germline assignment: CDR1 SGHNT and CDR2 YYREEE (reference sequence). Trimming took 1 base from V and 2 from J, leaving 10 bases between them. The data belong to a study of tumor-infiltrating lymphocytes in primary liver carcinoma. The study extracted blood RNA from unsorted whole blood and also extracted germline DNA. The researchers produced TCR beta cDNA from 400 to 650 ng total RNA with a constant-region primer. Researchers made the TCR beta libraries by running three nested multiplex PCR rounds with slightly modified ARM-PCR. The two initial PCR rounds, approximately 10 cycles each, used TRBV1-TRBV30 forward and C-beta reverse primers. TCRdb ran MiXCR on the multiplex PCR reads and lists one entry per CDR3 protein. Among around 330,000 distinct CDR3 sequences listed, over 55% were seen once.

Sequencing input: peripheral blood. This chain uses TRBV5-4 with TRBJ2-1; D not resolved. The receptor was derived from a man in his forties with primary liver carcinoma and hepatitis B virus infection. This CDR3 is CASSLPAVTYNEQFF. DNA for the CDR3: TGTGCCAGCAGCTTGCCCGCCGTTACCTACAATGAGCAGTTCTTC.